This record concerns one TCR beta chain sequence. This sample was included in a study of blood T cell repertoires in COVID-19. Overall study context: T cells, B-cell-depleted T cells, or PBMCs supplied cDNA or gDNA.

Trimming took off 4 bases at V and 5 bases at J, with 14 bases between the two ends. CDR1 and CDR2 from the germline V gene are MGHDK and SYGVNS. The CDR3 covers 14 residues. The method was immunoSEQ multiplex PCR; TCRdb's version includes in-frame clones alone and lacks a portion of them. Here the sample spans under 300,000 clones, 85% being singletons. Material for sequencing was peripheral blood. The rearrangement joins TRBV25-1 to TRBJ1-2, with D hard to call. The TCR was taken from a woman aged 60-75 years with active or convalescent COVID-19. CDR3 sequence: CASSAGIAWYGYTF. The CDR3 bases are TGTGCCAGCAGTGCGGGTATAGCATGGTATGGCTACACCTTC.